Given below is one T cell receptor (beta chain) in context. The CDR3 contains 18 residues. CDR1 and CDR2 from the germline V gene are SGHVS and FQNEAQ. V gave up 4 bases and J gave up 1 base, with 21 bases separating them. The sample originates from a study of blood T cell repertoires in COVID-19. Per the original data handling: Reference gene primers were amplified, and this amplification served to estimate nucleated cell counts. Repertoires were generated with immunoSEQ multiplex PCR, while TCRdb's copy carries only in-frame clones and drops some. D and trimming come from the DNA, and the V and J calls and clone size come from that table. Of hundreds of thousands of clones in the sample, around 82% were seen once.

This sequence originates from a woman aged 45-65 years who had recovered from COVID-19. Source material: peripheral blood. The J gene is TRBJ2-3, the V gene TRBV7-8; maybe TRBD2 (6 bases). CDR3 residues: CASSSPRLVSYRTDTQYF. The CDR3 bases are TGTGCCAGCAGCTCTCCCCGACTAGTGAGCTATCGCACAGATACGCAGTATTTT.